Below are 21 T cell receptor beta chains sequenced from a single sample in a study of T cell responses to AZD1222 COVID-19 vaccine. The table came from immunoSEQ multiplex PCR; TCRdb's copy has only in-frame clones and leaves some out. The sample lists around 130,000 clones, roughly nine tenths occurring once. This specimen was peripheral blood, taken on day 0 of AZD1222 vaccination. Every receptor here comes from an adult in good health.

The V and J genes are TRBV28 and TRBJ2-5; 7 bases are shared with TRBD2. CDR1 is MDHEN and CDR2 is SYDVKM in the germline V gene. Trimming took 7 bases from V and 2 from J; bases not matched to a gene: 4. This CDR3 region has 13 residues. CDR3 bases: TGTGCCAGCAACGGACTAGATCAAGAGACCCAGTACTTC. This gives the protein CASNGLDQETQYF.

V usage is TRBV18 and J usage is TRBJ2-3; 10 bases fit TRBD1. V shed 3 bases, J shed 1 base, and the junction held 4 bases outside the gene matches. The CDR3 consists of 16 residues. Germline CDR1 and CDR2: KGHSH and LQKENI. CDR3 sequence: CASSPPGTGGTDTQYF. CDR3 nucleotides: TGTGCCAGCTCACCCCCGGGGACAGGGGGCACAGATACGCAGTATTTT.

This chain connects TRBV7-8 to TRBJ2-7; the D gene is possibly TRBD1 (5 bases). CDR3 length: 15 residues. V lost 5 bases to trimming and J lost 4 bases, with 18 bases between them. Per the germline V gene, CDR1 is SGHVS and CDR2 is FQNEAQ. The CDR3, as DNA: TGTGCCAGCAGCCTAGACCAGGGATTTTCTTACGAGCAGTACTTC. This sequence encodes CASSLDQGFSYEQYF.

The chain employs TRBV9 and TRBJ2-1, with 8 bases identical to TRBD2. CDR3 size: 16 residues. Germline CDR1 and CDR2: SGDLS and YYNGEE. J was trimmed by 2 bases and V by 2 bases; bases with no gene match: 6. CDR3 protein: CASSVTSGSTYNEQFF. The CDR3 DNA reads as TGTGCCAGCAGCGTTACTAGCGGATCCACCTACAATGAGCAGTTCTTC.

This clone has a single count. The J gene is TRBJ2-1, the V gene TRBV21-1; TRBD1 was called by the table and not checked on the DNA. TRBV21-1 is described as a pseudogene. The CDR3 covers 15 residues. CDR3 sequence reads: CASSKRGQKGLEQFF. CDR3 bases: TGTGCCAGCAGCAAGCGAGGACAGAAAGGGCTTGAGCAGTTCTTC.

This chain links TRBV28 with TRBJ2-7; TRBD1 agrees at 9 bases. Germline V gene sequence: CDR1 MDHEN, CDR2 SYDVKM. The CDR3 is 15 amino acids. J was trimmed by 2 bases and V by 6 bases; bases with no gene match: 8. CDR3 sequence: CASRPDRGSPYEQYF. The CDR3 DNA is TGTGCCAGCAGGCCAGACAGGGGGTCCCCCTACGAGCAGTACTTC.

V and J are TRBV21-1 and TRBJ1-2; TRBD1, the table's D call, lacks a check against the DNA. TRBV21-1 is reported as a pseudogene. CDR3 length equals 15 residues. The CDR3 loop reads CASSKGARANYGYTF. In nucleotides, the CDR3 is TGTGCCAGCAGCAAAGGGGCCAGAGCTAACTATGGCTACACCTTC.

The J gene is TRBJ1-6, the V gene TRBV10-3, with 8 bases matching TRBD1. V trimming: 5 bases; J trimming: 10 bases; junction bases outside the gene matches: 7. The CDR3 is made up of 14 amino acids. CDR1 is ENHRY, CDR2 SYGVKD, per germline. CDR3 coding DNA: TGTGCCATCAGTCCGACAGGGGTGGGATCACCCCTCCACTTT. This encodes CAISPTGVGSPLHF.

This rearrangement joins TRBV9 to TRBJ1-5; no clear D. V was cut by 0 bases and J by 4 bases, with 11 bases left in between. CDR1 is SGDLS and CDR2 is YYNGEE in the germline V gene. CDR3 length: 15 residues. The CDR3 DNA is TGTGCCAGCAGCGTAGGTGAGGGTGAGAATCAGCCCCAGCATTTT. Its translation: CASSVGEGENQPQHF.

The chain couples TRBV2 to TRBJ2-7, with D maybe TRBD2 (6 bases). This CDR3 is 14 amino acids long. CDR1 and CDR2 from the germline V gene are SNHLY and FYNNEI. Deletions cut 6 bases from V and 0 bases from J, with 12 bases between. This chain's CDR3 is CASSYGGSSYEQYF. CDR3 DNA sequence: TGTGCCAGCAGCTACGGGGGTAGCTCCTACGAGCAGTACTTC.

The CDR3 DNA is TGTGCCAGCAGCTCCGATGGGGGCAATCAGCCCCAGCATTTT. Translating gives CASSSDGGNQPQHF. The gene calls are TRBV3-1 (or the pseudogene TRBV3-2) and TRBJ1-5; D is uncertain. There are 14 residues in the CDR3. Trimming removed 5 bases from V and 2 bases from J, with 10 bases in between. Germline CDR1 LGHDT, CDR2 YNNKEL (reference sequence).

This clone was detected ten times or more. The rearrangement uses TRBV19 and TRBJ1-1, with D possibly being TRBD1 (6 bases). V gave up 5 bases and J gave up 4 bases, with 17 bases separating them. From germline, CDR1 is LNHDA and CDR2 SQIVND (reference sequence). The CDR3 contains 15 residues. The CDR3 DNA follows: TGTGCCAGTAGTCCCGGGACACCCCGACCCACTGAAGCTTTCTTT. The encoded protein is CASSPGTPRPTEAFF.

The chain has TRBV5-1 and TRBJ1-4; 10 positions agree with TRBD1. CDR1 and CDR2 (germline): SGHRS, YFSETQ. Unmatched junction bases numbered 8, after V lost 4 bases and J lost 8 bases. This CDR3 has 15 amino acids. The CDR3 DNA is TGCGCCAGCAGCCTCCGGGACAGGGGAGGCGAAAAACTGTTTTTT. Its translation is CASSLRDRGGEKLFF.

The chain links TRBV5-1 to TRBJ2-5, with a tentative D call TRBD2 (5 bases). V was pared by 5 bases and J by 4 bases, with 15 bases between. The CDR3 consists of 14 residues. Germline-derived CDR1 and CDR2 are SGHRS and YFSETQ. CDR3 nucleotide sequence: TGCGCCAGCAGTCCCTCGGAGGCGTCAGAGACCCAGTACTTC. It specifies CASSPSEASETQYF.

The V call is TRBV3-1 (or the pseudogene TRBV3-2), the J call TRBJ2-2; tentatively, D is TRBD1 or TRBD2 (7 bases each). Deletions cut 4 bases from V and 6 bases from J, with 12 bases between. The CDR3 has 14 amino acids. The germline V gene has CDR1 LGHDT and CDR2 YNNKEL (reference sequence). CDR3 DNA sequence: TGTGCCAGCAGCCTCAGGGGGAGGGCCGGGGAGCTGTTTTTT. Translation: CASSLRGRAGELFF.

The J gene is TRBJ1-4, the V gene TRBV6-4, with no clear D. The CDR3 is made up of 20 amino acids. Germline CDR1 reads MRHNA; CDR2 reads SNTAGT. Trimming removed 5 bases from V and 7 bases from J, with 32 bases in between. CDR3 amino acids: CASSLRVLRAQPQIIEKLFF. The CDR3, as DNA: TGTGCCAGCAGTTTGCGGGTCTTGCGTGCGCAGCCCCAGATCATTGAAAAACTGTTTTTT.

In this sample, this clone turned up once. The chain couples TRBV18 to TRBJ1-2; possibly TRBD1 for D (5 bases). The germline V and J ends were trimmed by 4 bases and 2 bases, with 11 bases remaining between them. Germline lookup yields CDR1 KGHSH and CDR2 LQKENI. CDR3 length equals 14 residues. CDR3 in amino acids: CASSHSRENYGYTF. CDR3 sequence (DNA): TGTGCCAGCTCACACAGCAGGGAGAACTATGGCTACACCTTC. Full variable domain (remainder filled in from reference TRBV18 and TRBJ1-2): NAGVMQNPRHLVRRRGQEARLRCSPMKGHSHVYWYRQLPEEGLKFMVYLQKENIIDESGMPKERFSAEFPKEGPSILRIQQVVRGDSAAYFCASSHSRENYGYTFGSGTRLTVV.

The DNA of the CDR3 is TGTGCCAGCAGAAGAGGGAACCAGCCCCAGCATTTT. Translating gives CASRRGNQPQHF. J is TRBJ1-5 and V is TRBV2; no reliable D call. The V end lost 6 bases, the J end lost 7 bases, and 10 bases lay between the germline ends. Per germline, CDR1 SNHLY and CDR2 FYNNEI. The CDR3 consists of 12 residues.

V gene TRBV7-2 combines with J gene TRBJ2-7, with 8 bases lining up with TRBD1. This CDR3 is built from 16 residues. The J segment lost 4 bases and the V segment lost 4 bases, leaving 12 bases of the junction unmatched. CDR1 is SGHTA and CDR2 is FQGNSA in the germline V gene. CDR3 nucleotides: TGTGCCAGCAGCTCCGGGGCCGGACAGGGAAGGTACGAGCAGTACTTC. Translated: CASSSGAGQGRYEQYF.

The V gene is TRBV19, the J gene TRBJ2-7; D is unresolved. Trimming shortened V by 3 bases and J by 1 base, and 7 bases separated the two germline ends. The CDR3 contains 13 residues. The germline V gene has CDR1 LNHDA and CDR2 SQIVND (reference sequence). CDR3 sequence: CASSMAISYEQYF. CDR3 nucleotide sequence: TGTGCCAGTAGTATGGCCATATCCTACGAGCAGTACTTC.

The chain joins TRBV19 to TRBJ1-1; tentative D call: TRBD1 (6 bases). This CDR3 comprises 16 residues. Between the trimmed V and J ends, which lost 7 bases and 0 bases, there was a span of 18 bases. Germline loops: CDR1 LNHDA, CDR2 SQIVND (reference sequence). CDR3 in amino acids: CASTLSRQAMNTEAFF. Written as DNA, the CDR3 is TGTGCCAGTACCCTAAGTCGACAGGCGATGAACACTGAAGCTTTCTTT.